The text below deals with one T cell receptor beta chain. The antigen is unknown. This record comes from a study of OX40 agonist ivuxolimab in advanced cancers. Study summary: Aged roughly 23 to 80 with a mean of roughly 65 years, they were around 83% male. It was permissible to have had prior anti-PD-1, anti-PD-L1 or anti-CTLA-4 therapy, and approximately 41% had some. Notes on the study in general: Some nonresponders likewise displayed low normalized T-cell clonal expansion.

Germline V gene lookup returns CDR1 MGHDK and CDR2 SYGVNS. The ends were cut back, 4 bases at V and 1 base at J, with 13 bases in the middle. The CDR3 is 15 residues long. Only in-frame clones appear in the TCRdb table, and some are missing; sequencing was by immunoSEQ multiplex PCR. The sample lists about 62,000 clones; 70% to 80% were seen once. J is TRBJ1-2 and V is TRBV25-1, with D hard to call. This receptor was taken from an adult with an advanced solid tumor such as melanoma, head and neck, liver or kidney cancer. The sequences come from CD4+ or CD8+ T cells sorted from blood, collected in a trial of the OX40 agonist ivuxolimab. CDR3 amino acids: CASSATRLGNYGYTF. CDR3 sequence (DNA): TGTGCCAGCAGTGCCACTCGTTTGGGTAACTATGGCTACACCTTC.